This is a list of T cell receptor beta chains from one sample in a study of sequential checkpoint blockade in melanoma. TCRdb keeps only in-frame clones here, not all; method: immunoSEQ multiplex PCR. This table has under 40,000 clones, about 88% appearing once. Material: CD8+ T cells sorted from blood (inferred from file names), obtained from a patient given nivolumab and ipilimumab in sequence. The receptors derive from a human donor with melanoma. Both conserved end residues are part of each CDR3. D genes are given only for firm matches. Clone size is stated in some rows and not others, as once, few, many or a class when expanded.

V,J,size,D,DNA,CDR3
TRBV5-5,TRBJ2-1,once,-,TGTGCCAGCACCCCTGGGATCGGGAGCATATCGGCCTACAATGAGCAGTTCTTC,CASTPGIGSISAYNEQFF
TRBV6-6,TRBJ2-7,-,TRBD2,TGTGCCAGCAGTTATCTCGGACTAGCGGGAAGCTACGAGCAGTACTTC,CASSYLGLAGSYEQYF
TRBV5-5,TRBJ1-1,once,-,TGTGCCAGCAGCTTAGGCGGGAACACTGAAGCTTTCTTT,CASSLGGNTEAFF
TRBV7-9,TRBJ1-1,-,TRBD1,TGTGCCAGCAGCTTAAGGGGACAGGGAGGGACTGAAGCTTTCTTT,CASSLRGQGGTEAFF
TRBV4-2,TRBJ2-3,once,-,TGTGCCAGCAGCCAAGACAGTAGCACAGATACGCAGTATTTT,CASSQDSSTDTQYF
TRBV7-7,TRBJ2-7,-,-,TGTGCCAGCAGCTTAGTTGAGGGATACGAGCAGTACTTC,CASSLVEGYEQYF
TRBV27,TRBJ2-1,-,TRBD1,TGTGCCAGTTGGGACAGGGGTGGGAATGAGCAGTTCTTC,CASWDRGGNEQFF
TRBV9,TRBJ2-2,-,-,TGTGCCAGCAGCAAGCGACCCGGGACCGGGGAGCTGTTTTTT,CASSKRPGTGELFF
TRBV4-1,TRBJ2-7,-,-,TGCGCCAGCAGCCAAGATCCAGGGTCCTACGAGCAGTACTTC,CASSQDPGSYEQYF
TRBV28,TRBJ1-1,few,-,TGTGCCAGCAGCCCAACAGGGAACCCTGAAGCTTTCTTT,CASSPTGNPEAFF